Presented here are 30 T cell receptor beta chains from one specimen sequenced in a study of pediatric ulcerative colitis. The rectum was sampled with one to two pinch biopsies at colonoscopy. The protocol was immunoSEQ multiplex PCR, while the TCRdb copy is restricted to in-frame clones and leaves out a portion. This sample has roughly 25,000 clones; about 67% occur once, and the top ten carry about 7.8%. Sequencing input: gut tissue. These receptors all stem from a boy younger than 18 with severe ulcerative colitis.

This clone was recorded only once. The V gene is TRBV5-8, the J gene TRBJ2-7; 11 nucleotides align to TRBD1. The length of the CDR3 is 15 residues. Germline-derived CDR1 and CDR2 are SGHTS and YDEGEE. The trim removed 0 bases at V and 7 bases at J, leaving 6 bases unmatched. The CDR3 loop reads CASSLADRGPMEQYF. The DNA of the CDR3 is TGTGCCAGCAGCTTGGCGGACAGGGGGCCGATGGAGCAGTACTTC.

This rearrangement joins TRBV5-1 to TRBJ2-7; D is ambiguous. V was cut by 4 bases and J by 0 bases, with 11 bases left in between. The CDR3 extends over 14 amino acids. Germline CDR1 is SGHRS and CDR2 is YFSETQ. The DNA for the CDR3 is TGCGCCAGCAGCCCGCGAGTGGCCTCCTACGAGCAGTACTTC. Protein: CASSPRVASYEQYF.

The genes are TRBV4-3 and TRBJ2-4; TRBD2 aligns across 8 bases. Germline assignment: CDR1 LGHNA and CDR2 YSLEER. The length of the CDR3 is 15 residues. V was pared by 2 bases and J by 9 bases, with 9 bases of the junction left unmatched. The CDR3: CASSQSLAGSGIQYF. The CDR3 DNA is TGCGCCAGCAGCCAAAGCTTAGCGGGGAGTGGCATTCAGTACTTC.

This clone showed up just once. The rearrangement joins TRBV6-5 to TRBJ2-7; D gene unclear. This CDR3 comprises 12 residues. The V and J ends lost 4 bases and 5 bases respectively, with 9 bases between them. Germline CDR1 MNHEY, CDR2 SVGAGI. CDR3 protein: CASSSSSDEQYF. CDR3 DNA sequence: TGTGCCAGCAGTTCCAGCTCGGACGAGCAGTACTTC.

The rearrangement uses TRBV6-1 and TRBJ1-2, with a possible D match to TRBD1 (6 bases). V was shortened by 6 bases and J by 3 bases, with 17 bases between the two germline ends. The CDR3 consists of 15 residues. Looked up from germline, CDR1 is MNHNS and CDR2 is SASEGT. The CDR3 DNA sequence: TGTGCCAGCAGACCCCTCACCGGGGGCCACTATGGCTACACCTTC. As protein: CASRPLTGGHYGYTF.

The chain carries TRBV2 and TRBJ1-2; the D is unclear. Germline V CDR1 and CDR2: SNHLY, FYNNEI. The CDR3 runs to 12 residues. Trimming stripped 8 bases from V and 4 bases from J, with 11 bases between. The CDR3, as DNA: TGTGCCAGCGAATCGAGTGGCTATGGCTACACCTTC. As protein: CASESSGYGYTF.

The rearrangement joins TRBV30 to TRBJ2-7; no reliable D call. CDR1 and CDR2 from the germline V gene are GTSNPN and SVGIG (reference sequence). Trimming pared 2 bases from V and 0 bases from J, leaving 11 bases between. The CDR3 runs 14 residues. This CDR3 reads CAWSSRRNSYEQYF. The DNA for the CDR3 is TGTGCCTGGAGTAGCCGACGGAACTCCTACGAGCAGTACTTC.

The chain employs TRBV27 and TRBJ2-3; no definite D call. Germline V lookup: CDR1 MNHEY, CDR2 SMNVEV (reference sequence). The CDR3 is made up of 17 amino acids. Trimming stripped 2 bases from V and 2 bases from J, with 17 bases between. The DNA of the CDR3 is TGTGCCAGCAGTTTAAGGCCTCCGCATCAAAACACAGATACGCAGTATTTT. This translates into CASSLRPPHQNTDTQYF.

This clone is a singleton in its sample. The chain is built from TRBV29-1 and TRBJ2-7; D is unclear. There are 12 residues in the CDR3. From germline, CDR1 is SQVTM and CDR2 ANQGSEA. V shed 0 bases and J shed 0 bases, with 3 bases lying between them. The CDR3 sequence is CSVEDYSYEQYF. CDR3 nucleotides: TGCAGCGTTGAAGACTACTCCTACGAGCAGTACTTC.

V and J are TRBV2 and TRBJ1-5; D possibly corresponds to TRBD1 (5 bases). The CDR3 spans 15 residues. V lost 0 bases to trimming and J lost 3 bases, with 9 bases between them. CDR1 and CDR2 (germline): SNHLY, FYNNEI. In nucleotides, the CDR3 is TGTGCCAGCAGTGAAGCAGCGGGGGACAATCAGCCCCAGCATTTT. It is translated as CASSEAAGDNQPQHF.

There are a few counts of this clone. In DNA, the CDR3 is TGCAGTGCCCCCGGGAGTACCTTC. Translating it yields CSAPGSTF. J is TRBJ1-2 and V is TRBV20-1; D gene unclear. The CDR3 runs to 8 residues. From germline, CDR1 is DFQATT and CDR2 SNEGSKA (reference sequence). V was cut by 6 bases and J by 14 bases, with 10 bases left in between.

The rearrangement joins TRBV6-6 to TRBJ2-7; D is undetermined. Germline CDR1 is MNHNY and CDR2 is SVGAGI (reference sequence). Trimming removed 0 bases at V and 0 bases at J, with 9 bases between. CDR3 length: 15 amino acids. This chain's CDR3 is CASSYSLQRSYEQYF. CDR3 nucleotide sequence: TGTGCCAGCAGTTACTCGTTACAGCGCTCCTACGAGCAGTACTTC.

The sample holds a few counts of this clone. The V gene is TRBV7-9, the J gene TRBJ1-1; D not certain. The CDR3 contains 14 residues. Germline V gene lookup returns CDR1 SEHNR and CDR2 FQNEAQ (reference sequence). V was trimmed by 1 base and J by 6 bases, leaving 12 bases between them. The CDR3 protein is CASSLEGIVAEAFF. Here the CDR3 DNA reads TGTGCCAGCAGCTTAGAAGGAATAGTGGCTGAAGCTTTCTTT.

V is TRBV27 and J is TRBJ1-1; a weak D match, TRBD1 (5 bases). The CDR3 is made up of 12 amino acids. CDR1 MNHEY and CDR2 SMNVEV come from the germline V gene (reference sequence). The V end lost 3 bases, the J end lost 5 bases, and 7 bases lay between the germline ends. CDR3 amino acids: CASSFTGTEAFF. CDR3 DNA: TGTGCCAGCAGTTTTACAGGTACTGAAGCTTTCTTT.

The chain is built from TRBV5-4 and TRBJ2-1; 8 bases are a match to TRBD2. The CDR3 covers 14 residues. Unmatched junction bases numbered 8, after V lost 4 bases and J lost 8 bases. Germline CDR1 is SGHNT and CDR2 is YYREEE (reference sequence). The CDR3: CASSPTGGDYEQFF. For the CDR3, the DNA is TGTGCCAGCAGCCCGACGGGGGGGGACTATGAGCAGTTCTTC. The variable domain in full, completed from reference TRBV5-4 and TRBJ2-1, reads ETGVTQSPTHLIKTRGQQVTLRCSSQSGHNTVSWYQQALGQGPQFIFQYYREEENGRGNFPPRFSGLQFPNYSSELNVNALELDDSALYLCASSPTGGDYEQFFGPGTRLTVL.

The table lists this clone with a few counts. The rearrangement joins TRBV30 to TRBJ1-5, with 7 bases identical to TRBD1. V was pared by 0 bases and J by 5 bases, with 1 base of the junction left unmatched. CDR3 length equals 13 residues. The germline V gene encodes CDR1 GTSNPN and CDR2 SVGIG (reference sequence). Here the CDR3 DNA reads TGTGCCTGGAGTGTAACAGGGGATCAGCCCCAGCATTTT. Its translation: CAWSVTGDQPQHF.

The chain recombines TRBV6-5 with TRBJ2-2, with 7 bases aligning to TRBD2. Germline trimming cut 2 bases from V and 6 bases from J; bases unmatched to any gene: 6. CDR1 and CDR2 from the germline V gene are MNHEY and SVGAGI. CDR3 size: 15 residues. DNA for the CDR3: TGTGCCAGCAGTTACGCGGGAGTGAGGGCCGGGGAGCTGTTTTTT. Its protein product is CASSYAGVRAGELFF.

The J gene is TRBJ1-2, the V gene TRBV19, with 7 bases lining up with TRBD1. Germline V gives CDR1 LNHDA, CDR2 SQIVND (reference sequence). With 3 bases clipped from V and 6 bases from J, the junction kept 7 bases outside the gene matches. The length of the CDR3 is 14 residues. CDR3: CASSILKGTDGYTF. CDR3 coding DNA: TGTGCCAGTAGTATTTTGAAGGGGACAGATGGCTACACCTTC.

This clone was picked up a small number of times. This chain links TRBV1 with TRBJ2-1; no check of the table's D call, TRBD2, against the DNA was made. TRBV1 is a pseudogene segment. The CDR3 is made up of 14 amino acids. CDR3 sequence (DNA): TGCACCAGCAGCCCTTTGAGGGCCTTCAATGAGCAGTTCTTC. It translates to CTSSPLRAFNEQFF.

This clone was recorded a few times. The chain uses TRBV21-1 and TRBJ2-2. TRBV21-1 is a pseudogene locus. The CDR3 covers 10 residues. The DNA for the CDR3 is TGTGCCAGCAGCACCGGGGAGCTGTTTTTT. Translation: CASSTGELFF.

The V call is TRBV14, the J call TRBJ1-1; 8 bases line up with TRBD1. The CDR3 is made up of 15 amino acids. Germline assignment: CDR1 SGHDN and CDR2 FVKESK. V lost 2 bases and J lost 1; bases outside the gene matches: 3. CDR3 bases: TGTGCCAGCAGCCAACTGGGGACAGGGAACACTGAAGCTTTCTTT. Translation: CASSQLGTGNTEAFF.

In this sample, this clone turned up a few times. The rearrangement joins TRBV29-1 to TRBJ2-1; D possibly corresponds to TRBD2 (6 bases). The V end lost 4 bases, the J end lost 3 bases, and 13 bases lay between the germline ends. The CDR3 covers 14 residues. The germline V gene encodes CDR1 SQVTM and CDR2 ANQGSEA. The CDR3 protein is CSVGYAGLYNEQFF. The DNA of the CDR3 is TGCAGCGTTGGGTACGCGGGACTCTACAATGAGCAGTTCTTC.

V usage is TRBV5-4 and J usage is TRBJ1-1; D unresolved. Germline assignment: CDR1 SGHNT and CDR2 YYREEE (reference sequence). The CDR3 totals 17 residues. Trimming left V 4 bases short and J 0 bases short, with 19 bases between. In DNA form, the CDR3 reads TGTGCCAGCAGCCTTGGACCCAACCCCGTTCTGAACACTGAAGCTTTCTTT. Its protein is CASSLGPNPVLNTEAFF.

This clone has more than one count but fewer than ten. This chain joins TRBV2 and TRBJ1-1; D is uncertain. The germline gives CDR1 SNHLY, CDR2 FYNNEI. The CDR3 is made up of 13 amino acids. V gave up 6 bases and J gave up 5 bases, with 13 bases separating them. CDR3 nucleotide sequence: TGTGCCAGCAGGTTTGGAAGAGAGACTGAAGCTTTCTTT. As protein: CASRFGRETEAFF.

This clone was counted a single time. CDR3 in amino acids: CASSAVSNNEQFF. The CDR3 nucleotides read TGTGCCAGCAGTGCCGTCTCAAACAATGAGCAGTTCTTC. This chain connects TRBV6-5 to TRBJ2-1; D is undetermined. Germline-derived CDR1 and CDR2 are MNHEY and SVGAGI. CDR3 length: 13 residues. Trimming pared 5 bases from V and 5 bases from J, leaving 10 bases between.

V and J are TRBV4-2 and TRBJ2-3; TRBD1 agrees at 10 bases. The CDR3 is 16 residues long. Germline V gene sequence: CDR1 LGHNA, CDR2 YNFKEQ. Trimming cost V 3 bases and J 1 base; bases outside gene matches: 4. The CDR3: CASSHGGTGGTDTQYF. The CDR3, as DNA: TGTGCCAGCAGCCACGGCGGGACAGGGGGCACAGATACGCAGTATTTT.

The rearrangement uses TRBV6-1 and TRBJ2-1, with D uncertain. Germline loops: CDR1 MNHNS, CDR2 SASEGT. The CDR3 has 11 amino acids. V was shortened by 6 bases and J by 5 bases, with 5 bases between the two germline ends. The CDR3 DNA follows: TGTGCCAGCAGGGGTAACAATGAGCAGTTCTTC. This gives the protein CASRGNNEQFF.

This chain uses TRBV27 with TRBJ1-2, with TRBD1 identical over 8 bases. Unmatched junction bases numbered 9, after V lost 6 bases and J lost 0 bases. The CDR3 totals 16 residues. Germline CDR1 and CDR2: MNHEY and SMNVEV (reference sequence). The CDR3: CASRPDREGPNYGYTF. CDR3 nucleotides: TGTGCCAGCAGACCGGACAGGGAAGGTCCTAACTATGGCTACACCTTC.

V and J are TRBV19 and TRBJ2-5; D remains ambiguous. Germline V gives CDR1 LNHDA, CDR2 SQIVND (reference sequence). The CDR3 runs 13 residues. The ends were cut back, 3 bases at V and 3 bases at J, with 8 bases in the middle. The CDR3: CASSMARKETQYF. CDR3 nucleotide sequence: TGTGCCAGTAGTATGGCAAGGAAAGAGACCCAGTACTTC.

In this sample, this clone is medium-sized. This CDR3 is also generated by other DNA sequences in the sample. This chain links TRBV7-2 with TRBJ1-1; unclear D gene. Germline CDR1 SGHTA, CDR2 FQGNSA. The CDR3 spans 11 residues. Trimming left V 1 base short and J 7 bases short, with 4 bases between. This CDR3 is CASSLGVEAFF. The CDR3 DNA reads TGTGCCAGCAGCTTAGGCGTTGAAGCTTTCTTT.